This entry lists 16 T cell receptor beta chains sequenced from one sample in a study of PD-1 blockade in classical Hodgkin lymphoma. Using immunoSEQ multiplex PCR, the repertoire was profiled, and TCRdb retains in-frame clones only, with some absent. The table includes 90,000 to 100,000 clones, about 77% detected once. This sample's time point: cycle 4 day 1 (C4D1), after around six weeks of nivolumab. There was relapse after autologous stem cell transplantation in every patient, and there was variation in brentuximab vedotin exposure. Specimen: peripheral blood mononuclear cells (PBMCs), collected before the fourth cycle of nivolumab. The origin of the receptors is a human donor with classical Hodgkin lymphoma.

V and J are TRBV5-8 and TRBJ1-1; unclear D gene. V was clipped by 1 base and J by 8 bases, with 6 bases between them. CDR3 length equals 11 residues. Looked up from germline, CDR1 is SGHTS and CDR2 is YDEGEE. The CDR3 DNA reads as TGTGCCAGCAGCTTGAGGATCGAAGCTTTCTTT. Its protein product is CASSLRIEAFF. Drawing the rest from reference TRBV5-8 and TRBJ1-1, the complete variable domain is EAGVTQSPTHLIKTRGQQATLRCSPISGHTSVYWYQQALGLGLQFLLWYDEGEERNRGNFPPRFSGRQFPNYSSELNVNALELEDSALYLCASSLRIEAFFGQGTRLTVV.

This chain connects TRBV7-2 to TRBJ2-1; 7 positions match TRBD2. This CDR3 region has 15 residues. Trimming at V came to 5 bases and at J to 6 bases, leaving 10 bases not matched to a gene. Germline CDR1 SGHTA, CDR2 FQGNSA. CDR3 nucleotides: TGTGCCAGCAGCCTCGGGAGGCGCCCGGGCAATGAGCAGTTCTTC. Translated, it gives CASSLGRRPGNEQFF.

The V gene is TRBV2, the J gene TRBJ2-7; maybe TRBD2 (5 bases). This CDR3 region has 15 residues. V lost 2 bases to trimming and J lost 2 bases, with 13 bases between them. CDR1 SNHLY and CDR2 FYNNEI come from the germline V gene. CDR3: CASSEIKRLAYEQYF. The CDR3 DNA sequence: TGTGCCAGCAGTGAAATCAAGCGGTTAGCCTACGAGCAGTACTTC.

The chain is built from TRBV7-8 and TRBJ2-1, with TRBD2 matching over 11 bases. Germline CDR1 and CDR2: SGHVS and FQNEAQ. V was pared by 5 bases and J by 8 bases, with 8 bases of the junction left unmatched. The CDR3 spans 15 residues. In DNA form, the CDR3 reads TGTGCCAGCAGCCCCTTAGCGGGAGGGGGGGATGAGCAGTTCTTC. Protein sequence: CASSPLAGGGDEQFF.

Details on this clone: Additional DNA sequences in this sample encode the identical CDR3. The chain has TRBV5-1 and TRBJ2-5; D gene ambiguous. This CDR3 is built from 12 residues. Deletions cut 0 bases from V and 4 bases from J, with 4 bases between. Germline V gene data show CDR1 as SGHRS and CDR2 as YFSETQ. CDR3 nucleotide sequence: TGCGCCAGCAGCTTGGCAGGAGAGACCCAGTACTTC. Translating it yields CASSLAGETQYF. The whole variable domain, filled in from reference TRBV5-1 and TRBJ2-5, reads KAGVTQTPRYLIKTRGQQVTLSCSPISGHRSVSWYQQTPGQGLQFLFEYFSETQRNKGNFPGRFSGRQFSNSRSEMNVSTLELGDSALYLCASSLAGETQYFGPGTRLLVL.

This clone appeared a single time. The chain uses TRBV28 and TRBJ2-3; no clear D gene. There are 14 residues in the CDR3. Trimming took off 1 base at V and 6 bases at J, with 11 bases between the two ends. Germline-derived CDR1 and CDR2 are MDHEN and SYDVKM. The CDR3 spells CASSLFPADDTQYF. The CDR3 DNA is TGTGCCAGCAGTTTATTTCCGGCGGACGATACGCAGTATTTT.

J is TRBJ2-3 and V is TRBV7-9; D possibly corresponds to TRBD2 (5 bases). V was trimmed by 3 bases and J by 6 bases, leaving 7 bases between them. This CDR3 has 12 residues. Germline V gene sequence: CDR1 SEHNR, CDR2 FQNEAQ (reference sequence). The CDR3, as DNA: TGTGCCAGCAGCTTCACGGGGGATACGCAGTATTTT. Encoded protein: CASSFTGDTQYF.

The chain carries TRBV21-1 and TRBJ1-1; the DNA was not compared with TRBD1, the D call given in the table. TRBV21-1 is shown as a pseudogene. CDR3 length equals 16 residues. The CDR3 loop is CASSKRGPRVNTEAFF. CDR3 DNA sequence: TGTGCCAGCAGCAAAAGGGGGCCCAGGGTGAACACTGAAGCTTTCTTT.

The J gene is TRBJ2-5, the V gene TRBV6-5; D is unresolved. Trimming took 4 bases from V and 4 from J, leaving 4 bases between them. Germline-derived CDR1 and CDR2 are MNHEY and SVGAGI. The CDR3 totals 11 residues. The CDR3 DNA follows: TGTGCCAGCAGTTCCGGAGAGACCCAGTACTTC. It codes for CASSSGETQYF.

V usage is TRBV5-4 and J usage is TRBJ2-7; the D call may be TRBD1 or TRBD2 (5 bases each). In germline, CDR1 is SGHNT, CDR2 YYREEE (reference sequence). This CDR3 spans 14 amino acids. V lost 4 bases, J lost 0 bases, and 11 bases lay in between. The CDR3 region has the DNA TGTGCCAGCAGCCCAGGGACCTTCTCCTACGAGCAGTACTTC. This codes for CASSPGTFSYEQYF.

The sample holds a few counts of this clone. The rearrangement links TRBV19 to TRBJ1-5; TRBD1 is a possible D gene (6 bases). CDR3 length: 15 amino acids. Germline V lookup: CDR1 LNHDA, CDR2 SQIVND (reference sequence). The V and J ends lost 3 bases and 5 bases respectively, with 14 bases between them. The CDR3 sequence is CASSILGTPDQPQHF. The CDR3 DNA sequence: TGTGCCAGTAGTATTTTGGGGACACCCGATCAGCCCCAGCATTTT.

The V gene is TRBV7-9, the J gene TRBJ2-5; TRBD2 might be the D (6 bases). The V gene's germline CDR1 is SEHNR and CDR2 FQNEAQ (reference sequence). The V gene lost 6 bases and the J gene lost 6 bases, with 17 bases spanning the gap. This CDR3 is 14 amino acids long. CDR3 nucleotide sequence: TGTGCCAGCAGACAAATCCCAGGGAGGCAGACCCAGTACTTC. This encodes CASRQIPGRQTQYF. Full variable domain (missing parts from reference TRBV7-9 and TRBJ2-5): DTGVSQNPRHKITKRGQNVTFRCDPISEHNRLYWYRQTLGQGPEFLTYFQNEAQLEKSRLLSDRFSAERPKGSFSTLEIQRTEQGDSAMYLCASRQIPGRQTQYFGPGTRLLVL.

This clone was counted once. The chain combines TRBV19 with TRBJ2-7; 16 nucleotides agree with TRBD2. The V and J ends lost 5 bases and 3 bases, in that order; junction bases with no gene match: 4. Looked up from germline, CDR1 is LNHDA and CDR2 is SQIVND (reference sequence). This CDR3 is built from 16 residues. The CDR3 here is CASSSGLAGGIYEQYF. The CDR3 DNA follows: TGTGCCAGTAGTTCGGGACTAGCGGGAGGGATCTACGAGCAGTACTTC.

CDR3 loop: CASTPTRGSYEQYF. For the CDR3, the DNA is TGTGCCAGCACTCCCACTAGGGGCTCCTACGAGCAGTACTTC. J is TRBJ2-7 and V is TRBV28, with D perhaps being TRBD1 or TRBD2 (5 bases each). The CDR3 loop spans 14 amino acids. CDR1 and CDR2 from the germline V gene are MDHEN and SYDVKM. Between the trimmed V and J ends, which lost 7 bases and 0 bases, there was a span of 13 bases. Variable domain in full (rest from reference TRBV28 and TRBJ2-7): DVKVTQSSRYLVKRTGEKVFLECVQDMDHENMFWYRQDPGLGLRLIYFSYDVKMKEKGDIPEGYSVSREKKERFSLILESASTNQTSMYLCASTPTRGSYEQYFGPGTRLTVT.

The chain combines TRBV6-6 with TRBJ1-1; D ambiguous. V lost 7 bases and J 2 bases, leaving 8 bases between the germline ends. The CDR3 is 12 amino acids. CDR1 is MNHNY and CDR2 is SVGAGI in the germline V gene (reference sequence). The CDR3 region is CASKPGNTEAFF. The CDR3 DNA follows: TGTGCCAGCAAACCGGGTAACACTGAAGCTTTCTTT.

Written as DNA, the CDR3 is TGTGCCAGCAGCTTAATGGCAGGGCCAAACACTGAAGCTTTCTTT. The encoded protein is CASSLMAGPNTEAFF. The rearrangement joins TRBV7-6 to TRBJ1-1, with D possibly TRBD1 on 5 matching bases. V lost 2 bases and J 2 bases, leaving 12 bases between the germline ends. CDR1 is SGHVS and CDR2 is FNYEAQ in the germline V gene. The CDR3 length is 15 residues.